The clone carrying this T cell receptor (beta chain) was seen a handful of times. As yet, its antigen is unknown. Employing constant-segment primers, 5'RACE generated TCR alpha and TCR beta cDNA libraries bearing sample barcodes and UMIs. TCRdb processed the 5' RACE reads anew with MiXCR; each CDR3 protein has one entry. The table includes fewer than 650,000 distinct CDR3 sequences, less than 25% detected once. The germline V gene has CDR1 SEHNR and CDR2 FQNEAQ (reference sequence). The CDR3 loop spans 14 amino acids. Trimming cost V 4 bases and J 3 bases, with 12 bases left between them. This sample is part of a study of T-cell memory formation after mild COVID-19. Findings and caveats of the study: Memory sampled before infection contained some responding clones, suggesting cross-reactive memory joined. Clones shrinking from day 15 to 85 showed even CD4/CD8 mixes; later expanders tilted CD4+. CD4+ clones that contracted lay mainly in CM and EM; CD8+ ones lay in EMRA.

The J gene is TRBJ1-2, the V gene TRBV7-9, with D perhaps matching TRBD1 (5 bases). Material for sequencing was PBMCs or a T cell subset sorted from them (not recorded which). The clonotype originates from an adult woman who had mild COVID-19 (a few samples of this study predate the infection). Cell type and time point are not known. CDR3: CASSSPRDHYGYTF. CDR3 bases: TGTGCCAGCAGCTCCCCCCGGGACCACTATGGCTACACCTTC.